A selection of T cell receptor beta chains follows, all from one sample in a study of beta chain features in type 1 diabetes. This table comes from immunoSEQ multiplex PCR, and its TCRdb copy is limited to in-frame clones, with some not included. The data contain 400,000 or so clones, roughly a tenth of them singletons. The specimen was central memory CD4+ T cells from blood. Receptor source: a young man with type 1 diabetes. The CDR3 runs from the conserved cysteine through the conserved F or W. The D gene is left open where the match is weak. Where a row states a size, it is once, few, many or the class of an expanded clone; other rows omit it.

CASSLGSGSSSEQYF TGCGCCAGCAGCTTGGGGAGCGGGAGCTCGTCCGAGCAGTACTTC TRBD2 few TRBJ2-7 TRBV5-1
CASSIQQGTFSGANVLTF TGTGCCAGTAGTATTCAACAGGGCACATTCTCCGGGGCCAACGTCCTGACTTTC . few TRBJ2-6 TRBV19
CASTWGTDTQYF TGTGCCAGCACTTGGGGCACAGATACGCAGTATTTT . few TRBJ2-3 TRBV5-6
CASSLFAGRDYGYTF TGTGCCAGCAGCTTGTTCGCAGGGAGAGACTATGGCTACACCTTC . . TRBJ1-2 TRBV7-8
CSVRLKLAGDVYEQYF TGCAGCGTTCGGCTTAAACTAGCGGGAGACGTTTACGAGCAGTACTTC TRBD2 few TRBJ2-7 TRBV29-1
CASSWYPGASTEAFF TGCGCCAGCAGCTGGTATCCGGGGGCGAGCACTGAAGCTTTCTTT . few TRBJ1-1 TRBV5-1
CASSDRGRNQPQHF TGTGCCAGCAGCGACAGGGGCCGCAATCAGCCCCAGCACTTT TRBD1 . TRBJ1-5 TRBV7-2
CAIQTGENSYEQYF TGTGCCATTCAGACAGGGGAAAACTCCTACGAGCAGTACTTC TRBD1 many TRBJ2-7 TRBV28
CASTRQLNTEAFF TGTGCCAGCACCAGACAGTTGAACACTGAAGCTTTCTTT . few TRBJ1-1 TRBV11-2
CASIAGGGPLSGQPQHF TGTGCCAGCATTGCGGGGGGCGGACCACTCTCAGGTCAGCCCCAGCATTTT . . TRBJ1-5 TRBV27
CAISEGPFNEQFF TGTGCCATCAGTGAGGGGCCCTTCAATGAGCAGTTCTTC . . TRBJ2-1 TRBV10-3
CARIGQGPSYEQYF TGTGCCAGGATCGGACAGGGGCCCTCCTACGAGCAGTACTTC TRBD1 . TRBJ2-7 TRBV27
CASRKTSGEPQETQYF TGTGCCAGCAGGAAAACTAGCGGAGAACCTCAAGAGACCCAGTACTTC TRBD2 many TRBJ2-5 TRBV6-6
CASSRLAGGFDEQFF TGTGCCAGCAGCCGACTAGCGGGAGGGTTCGATGAGCAGTTCTTC TRBD2 . TRBJ2-1 TRBV7-7
CAISGLMINLTETQYF TGTGCCATCAGTGGTTTGATGATAAACTTAACGGAGACCCAGTACTTC . few TRBJ2-5 TRBV10-3
CASSYAGQRSSEQYF TGCGCCAGCAGCTATGCGGGACAACGATCGTCCGAGCAGTACTTC . few TRBJ2-7 TRBV5-1
CASSLAVGQVSEQYF TGTGCCAGCAGCTTAGCGGTTGGACAGGTCTCCGAGCAGTACTTC TRBD1 many TRBJ2-7 TRBV7-9
CASNSGREKGEQFF TGTGCCAGTAATAGCGGGAGGGAAAAGGGTGAGCAGTTCTTC TRBD2 few TRBJ2-1 TRBV19
CASRRQGAGEKLFF TGTGCCAGCAGGCGCCAGGGGGCGGGTGAAAAACTGTTTTTT TRBD1 few TRBJ1-4 TRBV28
CASTRDGNTEAFF TGTGCCAGCACCAGGGACGGGAACACTGAAGCTTTCTTT . few TRBJ1-1 TRBV28
CASSSNAGAREGPNF TGTGCCAGCAGTTCGAATGCAGGGGCGAGGGAAGGACCTAACTTC . . TRBJ2-5 TRBV2
CASSLPGQGGTEAFF TGTGCCAGCAGCTTACCGGGACAGGGGGGGACTGAAGCTTTCTTT TRBD1 few TRBJ1-1 TRBV5-4